This entry lists 29 T cell receptor beta chains sequenced from one sample in a study of shared T cell receptors in the human thymus. Profiling relied on immunoSEQ multiplex PCR, and the TCRdb table lists in-frame clones only, not all of them. The data hold hundreds of thousands of clones, with 88% observed a single time. These data were likewise used in another study, on human thymus T cells.

Specimen: thymocytes. The source is a boy younger than two with a congenital heart defect.

The chain links TRBV6-5 to TRBJ2-7; D is perhaps TRBD2 (5 bases). Trimming took 2 bases from V and 6 from J, leaving 17 bases between them. Germline CDR1 reads MNHEY; CDR2 reads SVGAGI. This CDR3 is 15 amino acids long. The CDR3: CASSYRSSGSGEQYF. Written as DNA, the CDR3 is TGTGCCAGCAGTTACCGGTCGAGTGGGAGTGGCGAGCAGTACTTC.

This clone was observed once. The gene calls are TRBV20-1 and TRBJ2-5; D might be TRBD2 (7 bases). TRBJ2-7 explains the end of the DNA better; the J call may be wrong. CDR3 length: 11 amino acids. From germline, CDR1 is DFQATT and CDR2 SNEGSKA (reference sequence). The CDR3 DNA reads TGCAGTGCTGGGGGGGCCGGCGAGCAGTACTTC. This translates into CSAGGAGEQYF.

As concerns this clone: At one of its ends the junction is not consistent with the germline gene, which may arise from a read error. The J gene is TRBJ2-7, the V gene TRBV11-3; TRBD1 matches 11 bases. The length of the CDR3 is 13 residues. Germline-derived CDR1 and CDR2 are SGHNT and YENEEA. In DNA, the CDR3 is TGTGCCAGCTACGGACAGGGGGCGCGACAACCGAAATTC. It translates to CASYGQGARQPKF.

J is TRBJ1-2 and V is TRBV4-1; no clear D gene. The V end lost 0 bases, the J end lost 4 bases, and 15 bases lay between the germline ends. The germline V gene has CDR1 MGHRA and CDR2 YSYEKL. This CDR3 is built from 16 residues. CDR3 bases: TGCGCCAGCAGCCAAGATCGGAAGGACTCCCCCTATGGCTACACCTTC. Translated: CASSQDRKDSPYGYTF.

DNA of the CDR3: TGCAGCGTCAACGGACAGGGTTGGGCTAGCACCTTC. It translates to CSVNGQGWASTF. The V and J genes are TRBV29-1 and TRBJ1-2; 8 bases align to TRBD1. Trimming took 6 bases from V and 13 from J; bases not matched to a gene: 13. This CDR3 is built from 12 residues. Looked up from germline, CDR1 is SQVTM and CDR2 is ANQGSEA.

V is TRBV19 and J is TRBJ2-5; 10 bases agree with TRBD1. CDR1 is LNHDA and CDR2 is SQIVND in the germline V gene (reference sequence). The CDR3 loop spans 15 amino acids. The V segment lost 5 bases and the J segment 5 bases; nucleotides outside the gene matches: 8. CDR3 amino acids: CASSGTGAPRETQYF. The CDR3 DNA reads as TGTGCCAGTAGTGGGACAGGGGCCCCTCGGGAGACCCAGTACTTC.

The chain is built from TRBV9 and TRBJ2-1; 14 bases are a match to TRBD2. The V gene end was trimmed by 3 bases and the J gene end by 0 bases; junction bases not matched to a gene: 14. The length of the CDR3 is 21 residues. Germline V gene data show CDR1 as SGDLS and CDR2 as YYNGEE. CDR3 amino acids: CASSAAPGLAGVLVSYNEQFF. CDR3 nucleotide sequence: TGTGCCAGCAGCGCGGCCCCGGGACTAGCGGGAGTGTTAGTCTCCTACAATGAGCAGTTCTTC.

This chain links TRBV5-1 with TRBJ1-4; the D is unclear. Germline V gene lookup returns CDR1 SGHRS and CDR2 YFSETQ. V was trimmed by 4 bases and J by 3 bases, leaving 16 bases between them. The length of the CDR3 is 16 residues. The CDR3 protein is CASSGTEGEANEKLFF. As DNA, the CDR3 is TGCGCCAGCAGCGGAACTGAGGGAGAGGCTAATGAAAAACTGTTTTTT.

The chain joins TRBV5-6 to TRBJ2-1; 8 bases align to TRBD2. The CDR3 runs to 16 residues. Germline V gene data show CDR1 as SGHDT and CDR2 as YYEEEE. The trim removed 4 bases at V and 8 bases at J, leaving 14 bases unmatched. The CDR3 DNA reads as TGTGCCAGCAGCCCCGTCCCGGGAGGGCCTGGCGATGAGCAGTTCTTC. Protein product: CASSPVPGGPGDEQFF.

J is TRBJ1-2 and V is TRBV4-3, with D possibly matching TRBD1 (6 bases). Germline CDR1 reads LGHNA; CDR2 reads YSLEER. The CDR3 contains 15 residues. The V end lost 0 bases, the J end lost 5 bases, and 13 bases lay between the germline ends. The CDR3 loop reads CASSQDLQGYYGYTF. Here the CDR3 DNA reads TGCGCCAGCAGCCAAGATTTACAGGGCTATTATGGCTACACCTTC.

The CDR3 coding sequence is TGTGCCAGCAGACGTCCGGGAGGGGTGATAGTTGAAGCTTTCTTT. It codes for CASRRPGGVIVEAFF. This chain joins TRBV27 and TRBJ1-1, with a weak D call TRBD1 (5 bases). CDR3 size: 15 residues. The germline V gene encodes CDR1 MNHEY and CDR2 SMNVEV (reference sequence). Between the trimmed V and J ends, which lost 6 bases and 7 bases, there was a span of 21 bases.

The chain is built from TRBV6-6 and TRBJ2-7; tentatively, D is TRBD2 (6 bases). Germline loops: CDR1 MNHNY, CDR2 SVGAGI (reference sequence). CDR3 size: 15 residues. V lost 8 bases, J lost 3 bases, and 20 bases lay in between. For the CDR3, the DNA is TGTGCCAGCCGAGAACTAGCTCCACCTCACTACGAGCAGTACTTC. It translates to CASRELAPPHYEQYF.

The chain links TRBV5-1 to TRBJ2-7, with 9 nucleotides matching TRBD1. Looked up from germline, CDR1 is SGHRS and CDR2 is YFSETQ. The CDR3 consists of 15 residues. V shed 4 bases, J shed 6 bases, and the junction held 11 bases outside the gene matches. DNA of the CDR3: TGCGCCAGCAGCCAAAGCTCGGACAGGGGTTGCGAGCAGTACTTC. Protein: CASSQSSDRGCEQYF.

This CDR3 reads CASSLAEQGSRIYEQYF. The CDR3 nucleotides read TGTGCCAGCAGCTTGGCCGAGCAGGGTAGCAGGATCTACGAGCAGTACTTC. J is TRBJ2-7 and V is TRBV5-6; tentative D call: TRBD1 (5 bases). In germline, CDR1 is SGHDT, CDR2 YYEEEE. Trimming cost V 0 bases and J 3 bases, with 19 bases left between them. The CDR3 is 17 amino acids.

The chain has TRBV27 and TRBJ2-1; 11 nucleotides align to TRBD2. V shed 5 bases, J shed 2 bases, and the junction held 11 bases outside the gene matches. Germline V CDR1 and CDR2: MNHEY, SMNVEV (reference sequence). The CDR3 loop spans 18 amino acids. The DNA of the CDR3 is TGTGCCAGCAGTCCGAATTTGACTAGCGGGGACACCTACAATGAGCAGTTCTTC. Protein: CASSPNLTSGDTYNEQFF.

This clone is a singleton in its sample. V and J are TRBV15 and TRBJ1-5, with 10 nucleotides matching TRBD1. Germline V gene lookup returns CDR1 LNHNV and CDR2 YYDKDF (reference sequence). This CDR3 has 15 residues. The V segment lost 7 bases and the J segment 3 bases; nucleotides outside the gene matches: 6. The CDR3 protein is CATTQGTGDNQPQHF. The CDR3 DNA is TGTGCCACCACGCAAGGGACAGGGGACAATCAGCCCCAGCATTTT.

This chain uses TRBV4-1 with TRBJ2-6; 9 bases match TRBD2. Germline values: CDR1 MGHRA, CDR2 YSYEKL. The CDR3 length is 20 residues. With V trimmed by 0 bases and J by 0 bases, 9 bases remained unmatched. CDR3 amino acids: CASSQDLGLAQVSGANVLTF. CDR3 DNA: TGCGCCAGCAGCCAAGATTTGGGACTAGCCCAAGTCTCTGGGGCCAACGTCCTGACTTTC.

This chain links TRBV5-8 with TRBJ1-2; tentatively, D is TRBD1 (5 bases). In germline, CDR1 is SGHTS, CDR2 YDEGEE. This CDR3 spans 16 amino acids. Trimming removed 0 bases at V and 4 bases at J, with 16 bases between. The CDR3 loop is CASSLEWGQGRYGYTF. Here the CDR3 DNA reads TGTGCCAGCAGCTTGGAGTGGGGTCAGGGCCGCTATGGCTACACCTTC.

V usage is TRBV28 and J usage is TRBJ2-5; 14 bases agree with TRBD2. Germline V lookup: CDR1 MDHEN, CDR2 SYDVKM. The J segment lost 5 bases and the V segment lost 5 bases, leaving 19 bases of the junction unmatched. There are 20 residues in the CDR3. CDR3: CASSIIWGGGLAGVAETQYF. Here the CDR3 DNA reads TGTGCCAGCAGTATCATATGGGGTGGGGGACTAGCGGGAGTGGCGGAGACCCAGTACTTC.

V and J are TRBV5-6 and TRBJ2-1; 11 nucleotides align to TRBD2. Germline V gene lookup returns CDR1 SGHDT and CDR2 YYEEEE. The CDR3 extends over 19 amino acids. V gave up 4 bases and J gave up 3 bases; unmatched junction bases: 15. CDR3 sequence reads: CASSTVGTSGKEVYNEQFF. The CDR3 coding sequence is TGTGCCAGCAGCACAGTGGGGACTAGCGGAAAAGAGGTCTACAATGAGCAGTTCTTC.

The J gene is TRBJ2-7, the V gene TRBV5-1; 9 bases are shared with TRBD1. CDR1 is SGHRS and CDR2 is YFSETQ in the germline V gene. The junction had 4 bases not matched to a gene; V was cut back by 3 bases and J by 3 bases. The CDR3 consists of 14 residues. The CDR3 loop is CASSWGQGGYEQYF. The CDR3, as DNA: TGCGCCAGCAGCTGGGGACAGGGAGGCTACGAGCAGTACTTC. Combining the CDR3 with reference TRBV5-1 and TRBJ2-7 gives the whole variable domain KAGVTQTPRYLIKTRGQQVTLSCSPISGHRSVSWYQQTPGQGLQFLFEYFSETQRNKGNFPGRFSGRQFSNSRSEMNVSTLELGDSALYLCASSWGQGGYEQYFGPGTRLTVT.

This sequence joins TRBV7-9 and TRBJ1-2; 7 bases agree with TRBD1. The trim removed 5 bases at V and 3 bases at J, leaving 3 bases unmatched. The CDR3 consists of 13 residues. The germline gives CDR1 SEHNR, CDR2 FQNEAQ (reference sequence). DNA for the CDR3: TGTGCCAGCAGCCCCACAGGGGACTATGGCTACACCTTC. It is translated as CASSPTGDYGYTF.

The chain combines TRBV5-8 with TRBJ2-1, with 9 bases that match TRBD2. This CDR3 contains 14 residues. Germline loops: CDR1 SGHTS, CDR2 YDEGEE. V was clipped by 4 bases and J by 7 bases; unmatched bases: 6. CDR3 DNA sequence: TGTGCCAGCAGCCTCCCGGCGGGAGGGAATGAGCAGTTCTTC. Translated, it gives CASSLPAGGNEQFF.

This rearrangement joins TRBV6-6 to TRBJ2-3; 8 bases are a match to TRBD2. Trimming cost V 4 bases and J 0 bases; bases outside gene matches: 6. The CDR3 totals 16 residues. Per the germline V gene, CDR1 is MNHNY and CDR2 is SVGAGI (reference sequence). The CDR3 DNA sequence: TGTGCCAGCAGTTTTGACACTAGCGGCAGCACAGATACGCAGTATTTT. This encodes CASSFDTSGSTDTQYF.

The chain joins TRBV9 to TRBJ2-5, with 9 bases that match TRBD2. Germline V gene lookup returns CDR1 SGDLS and CDR2 YYNGEE. This CDR3 region has 22 residues. V shed 0 bases and J 5 bases; nucleotides not matched to a gene: 26. CDR3 in amino acids: CASSVVGGDPLRTSAGEETQYF. In DNA form, the CDR3 reads TGTGCCAGCAGCGTAGTGGGGGGGGACCCACTGAGGACTAGCGCCGGGGAGGAGACCCAGTACTTC. Based on the CDR3 plus reference TRBV9 and TRBJ2-5, the full variable domain is DSGVTQTPKHLITATGQRVTLRCSPRSGDLSVYWYQQSLDQGLQFLIQYYNGEERAKGNILERFSAQQFPDLHSELNLSSLELGDSALYFCASSVVGGDPLRTSAGEETQYFGPGTRLLVL.

The chain recombines TRBV27 with TRBJ2-1; TRBD2 matches 9 bases. V gave up 5 bases and J gave up 8 bases; unmatched junction bases: 16. CDR3 length: 17 amino acids. The germline V gene encodes CDR1 MNHEY and CDR2 SMNVEV (reference sequence). The CDR3 DNA sequence: TGTGCCAGCAGTCCCCAGGGCGCTAGCGGGGTTGGAGATGAGCAGTTCTTC. It yields the protein CASSPQGASGVGDEQFF.

The J gene is TRBJ2-5, the V gene TRBV4-1, with D unresolved. The J call is in doubt because the DNA end fits TRBJ2-7 better. The V gene's germline CDR1 is MGHRA and CDR2 YSYEKL. This CDR3 has 15 residues. The CDR3 coding sequence is TGCGCCAGCAGCCAAGAAGGCGGTGCTCGTGGCGAGCAGTACTTC. Encoded protein: CASSQEGGARGEQYF.

V is TRBV4-3 and J is TRBJ2-7; 9 nucleotides match TRBD2. CDR1 and CDR2 from the germline V gene are LGHNA and YSLEER. The CDR3 has 20 amino acids. Trimming cost V 0 bases and J 0 bases; bases outside gene matches: 15. The CDR3: CASSQDHLAREGYYSYEQYF. CDR3 bases: TGCGCCAGCAGCCAAGATCATTTGGCGCGGGAGGGGTACTACTCCTACGAGCAGTACTTC.

V gene TRBV28 combines with J gene TRBJ1-2; D is uncertain. This CDR3 is 14 amino acids long. The V gene's germline CDR1 is MDHEN and CDR2 SYDVKM. Between the trimmed V and J ends, which lost 5 bases and 2 bases, there was a span of 12 bases. This CDR3 is CASSRVTINYGYTF. DNA for the CDR3: TGTGCCAGCAGTCGCGTTACCATAAACTATGGCTACACCTTC.